The sequence of this T cell receptor beta chain was determined in a study of prognosis after radiotherapy for stage I lung cancer. Researchers used two-round multiplex PCR to amplify TCR beta CDR3 starting from genomic DNA. First-round PCR employed TRBV- and TRBJ-specific primers for each gene. TCRdb re-derived calls from the multiplex PCR reads in MiXCR, one entry per CDR3 protein. This sample yields about 26,000 distinct CDR3 sequences, of which about 41% are seen a single time; under 35% belongs to the top ten. Germline V gives CDR1 SGHRS, CDR2 YFSETQ. This CDR3 comprises 14 residues. V gave up 4 bases and J gave up 4 bases; unmatched junction bases: 3. This clonotype was seen many times.

This chain joins TRBV5-1 and TRBJ2-5, with 11 positions matching TRBD1. This specimen consisted of PBMCs, obtained before or after stereotactic body radiation therapy (not recorded which). The sequence was collected from a donor at least 50 years old with non-small cell lung cancer. As DNA, the CDR3 is TGCGCCAGCAGCCCCGGGACAGGGGGAGAGACCCAGTACTTC. Its translation is CASSPGTGGETQYF. Full variable domain (outside the CDR3, taken from reference TRBV5-1 and TRBJ2-5): KAGVTQTPRYLIKTRGQQVTLSCSPISGHRSVSWYQQTPGQGLQFLFEYFSETQRNKGNFPGRFSGRQFSNSRSEMNVSTLELGDSALYLCASSPGTGGETQYFGPGTRLLVL.